Included here is one TCR beta chain sequence, with context. Data came from immunoSEQ multiplex PCR; TCRdb stores just in-frame clones and leaves some out. The sample holds roughly 160,000 clones, 83% seen once. The data belong to a study of blood T cell repertoires in COVID-19. About the study: The analysed material was cDNA or gDNA that came from T cells, B-cell-depleted T cells, or PBMCs.

V was trimmed by 1 base and J by 2 bases, leaving 8 bases between them. CDR3 length: 14 amino acids. V and J are TRBV23-1 and TRBJ2-5, with D possibly matching TRBD2 (5 bases). TRBV23-1 carries the ORF label, with uncertain function. The TCR sequence derives from a woman aged 80 or over with acute or convalescent COVID-19. The sequenced sample was peripheral blood. DNA for the CDR3: TGCGCCAGCAGTCAATATGGCGGGCAAGAGACCCAGTACTTC. Translated: CASSQYGGQETQYF.